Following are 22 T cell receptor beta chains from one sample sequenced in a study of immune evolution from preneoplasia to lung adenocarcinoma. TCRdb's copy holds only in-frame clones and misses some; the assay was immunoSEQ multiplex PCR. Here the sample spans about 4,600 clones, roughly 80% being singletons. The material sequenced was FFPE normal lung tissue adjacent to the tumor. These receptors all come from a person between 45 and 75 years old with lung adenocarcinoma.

The CDR3 protein is CASSQVGFNQPQHF. The CDR3 coding sequence is TGTGCCAGCAGCCAAGTAGGTTTCAATCAGCCCCAGCATTTT. The chain joins TRBV14 to TRBJ1-5; D not resolved. Per germline, CDR1 SGHDN and CDR2 FVKESK. This CDR3 is 14 amino acids long. V lost 1 base and J 3 bases, leaving 7 bases between the germline ends.

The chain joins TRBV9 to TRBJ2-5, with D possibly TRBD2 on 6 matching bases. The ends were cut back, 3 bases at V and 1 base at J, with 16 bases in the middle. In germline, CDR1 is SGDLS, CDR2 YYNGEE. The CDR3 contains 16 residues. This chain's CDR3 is CASSGLNSGPQETQYF. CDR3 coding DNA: TGTGCCAGCAGCGGATTGAACAGCGGGCCCCAAGAGACCCAGTACTTC.

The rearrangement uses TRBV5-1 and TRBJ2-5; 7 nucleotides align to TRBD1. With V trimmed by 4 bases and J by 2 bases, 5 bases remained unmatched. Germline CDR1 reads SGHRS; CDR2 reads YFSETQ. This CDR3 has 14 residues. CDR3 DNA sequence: TGCGCCAGCAGCGAGGACAGGAGTCAAGAGACCCAGTACTTC. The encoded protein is CASSEDRSQETQYF.

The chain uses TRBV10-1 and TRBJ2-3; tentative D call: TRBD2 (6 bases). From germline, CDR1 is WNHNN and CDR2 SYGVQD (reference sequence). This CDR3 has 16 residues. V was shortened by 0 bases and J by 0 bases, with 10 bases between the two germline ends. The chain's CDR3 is CASSESPSASTDTQYF. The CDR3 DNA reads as TGCGCCAGCAGTGAGTCGCCTAGCGCTAGCACAGATACGCAGTATTTT.

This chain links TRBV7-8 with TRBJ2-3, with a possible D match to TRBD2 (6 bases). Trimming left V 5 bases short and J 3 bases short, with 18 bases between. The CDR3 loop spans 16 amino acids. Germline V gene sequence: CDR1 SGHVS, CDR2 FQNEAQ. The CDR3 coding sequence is TGTGCCAGCAGCCGGAGGGAGGCCAGGGATACAGATACGCAGTATTTT. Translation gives CASSRREARDTDTQYF.

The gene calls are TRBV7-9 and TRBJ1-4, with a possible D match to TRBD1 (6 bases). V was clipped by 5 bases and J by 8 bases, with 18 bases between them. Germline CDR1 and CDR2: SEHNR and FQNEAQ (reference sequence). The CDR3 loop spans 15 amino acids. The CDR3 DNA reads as TGTGCCAGCAGCCCAGACGGGGGGGGCAGGGAAAAACTGTTTTTT. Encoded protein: CASSPDGGGREKLFF.

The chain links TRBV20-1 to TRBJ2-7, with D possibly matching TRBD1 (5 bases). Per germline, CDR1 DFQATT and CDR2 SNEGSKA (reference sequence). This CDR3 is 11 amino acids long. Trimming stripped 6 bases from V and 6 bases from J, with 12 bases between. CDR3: CSAQGLGEQYF. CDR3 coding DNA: TGCAGTGCCCAGGGTCTGGGCGAGCAGTACTTC.

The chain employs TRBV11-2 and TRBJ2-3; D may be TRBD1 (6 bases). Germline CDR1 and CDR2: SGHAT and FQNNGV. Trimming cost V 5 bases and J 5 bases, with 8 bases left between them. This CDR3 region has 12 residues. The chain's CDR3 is CASSPGVDTQYF. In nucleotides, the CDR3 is TGTGCCAGCAGCCCAGGGGTAGATACGCAGTATTTT. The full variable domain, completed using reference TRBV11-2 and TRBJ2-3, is EAGVAQSPRYKIIEKRQSVAFWCNPISGHATLYWYQQILGQGPKLLIQFQNNGVVDDSQLPKDRFSAERLKGVDSTLKIQPAKLEDSAVYLCASSPGVDTQYFGPGTRLTVL.

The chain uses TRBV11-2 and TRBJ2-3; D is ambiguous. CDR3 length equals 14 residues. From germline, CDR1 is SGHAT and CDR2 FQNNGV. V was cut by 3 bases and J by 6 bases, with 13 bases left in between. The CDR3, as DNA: TGTGCCAGCAGCTTGGGGTCCCGAGATGATACGCAGTATTTT. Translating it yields CASSLGSRDDTQYF.

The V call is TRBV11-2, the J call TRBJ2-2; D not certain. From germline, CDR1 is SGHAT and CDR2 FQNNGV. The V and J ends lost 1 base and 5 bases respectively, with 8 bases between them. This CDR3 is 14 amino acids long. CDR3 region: CASSLGHLTGELFF. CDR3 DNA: TGTGCCAGCAGCTTAGGACACCTTACCGGGGAGCTGTTTTTT.

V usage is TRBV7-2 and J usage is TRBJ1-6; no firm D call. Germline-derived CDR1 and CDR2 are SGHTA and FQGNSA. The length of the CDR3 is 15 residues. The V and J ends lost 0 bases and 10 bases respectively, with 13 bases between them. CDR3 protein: CASSLARVTYSPLHF. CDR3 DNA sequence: TGTGCCAGCAGCTTAGCTCGGGTTACTTACTCACCCCTCCACTTT.

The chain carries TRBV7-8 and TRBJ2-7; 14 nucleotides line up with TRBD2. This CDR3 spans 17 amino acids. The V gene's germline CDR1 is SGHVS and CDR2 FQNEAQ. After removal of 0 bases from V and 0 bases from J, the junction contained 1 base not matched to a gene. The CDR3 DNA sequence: TGTGCCAGCAGCTTAGCGGGGACTAGCGGGAGCTCCTACGAGCAGTACTTC. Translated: CASSLAGTSGSSYEQYF. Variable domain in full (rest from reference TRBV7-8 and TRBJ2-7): GAGVSQSPRYKVAKRGQDVALRCDPISGHVSLFWYQQALGQGPEFLTYFQNEAQLDKSGLPSDRFFAERPEGSVSTLKIQRTQQEDSAVYLCASSLAGTSGSSYEQYFGPGTRLTVT.

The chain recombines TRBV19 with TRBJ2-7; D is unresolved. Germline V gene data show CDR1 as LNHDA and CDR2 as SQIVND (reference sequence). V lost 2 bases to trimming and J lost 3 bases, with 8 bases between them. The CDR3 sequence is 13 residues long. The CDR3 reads CASSIYLHYEQYF. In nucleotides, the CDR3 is TGTGCCAGTAGTATATACCTACACTACGAGCAGTACTTC. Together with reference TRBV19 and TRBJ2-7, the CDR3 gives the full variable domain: DGGITQSPKYLFRKEGQNVTLSCEQNLNHDAMYWYRQDPGQGLRLIYYSQIVNDFQKGDIAEGYSVSREKKESFPLTVTSAQKNPTAFYLCASSIYLHYEQYFGPGTRLTVT.

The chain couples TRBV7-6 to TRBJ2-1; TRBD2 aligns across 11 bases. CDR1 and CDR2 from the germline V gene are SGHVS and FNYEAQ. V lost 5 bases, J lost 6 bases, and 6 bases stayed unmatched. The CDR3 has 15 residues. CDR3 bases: TGTGCCAGCAGCCCCTTTAGCGGGGGGGTCAATGAGCAGTTCTTC. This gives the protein CASSPFSGGVNEQFF.

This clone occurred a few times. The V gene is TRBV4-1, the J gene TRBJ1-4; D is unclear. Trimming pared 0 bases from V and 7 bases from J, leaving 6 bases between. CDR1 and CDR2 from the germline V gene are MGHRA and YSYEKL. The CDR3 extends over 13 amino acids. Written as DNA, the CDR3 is TGCGCCAGCAGCCAAGATACGAGTGAAAAACTGTTTTTT. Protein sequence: CASSQDTSEKLFF.

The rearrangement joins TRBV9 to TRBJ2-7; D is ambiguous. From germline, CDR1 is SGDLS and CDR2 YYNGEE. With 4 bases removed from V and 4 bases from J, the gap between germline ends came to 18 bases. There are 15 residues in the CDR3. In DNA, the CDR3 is TGTGCCAGCAGCCCCCCCCCGGCAGTTAGGTACGAGCAGTACTTC. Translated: CASSPPPAVRYEQYF.

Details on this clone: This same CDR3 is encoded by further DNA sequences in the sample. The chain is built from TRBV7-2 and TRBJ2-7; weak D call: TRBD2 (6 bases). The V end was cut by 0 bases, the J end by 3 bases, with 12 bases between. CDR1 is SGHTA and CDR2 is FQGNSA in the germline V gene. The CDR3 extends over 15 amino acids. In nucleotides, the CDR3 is TGTGCCAGCAGCTTAGCCCCTAGCGAGAGCTACGAGCAGTACTTC. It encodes CASSLAPSESYEQYF.

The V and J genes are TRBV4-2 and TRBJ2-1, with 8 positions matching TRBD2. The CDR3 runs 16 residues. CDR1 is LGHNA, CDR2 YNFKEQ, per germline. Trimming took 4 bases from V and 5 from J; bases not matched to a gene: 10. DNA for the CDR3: TGTGCCAGCAGCCCGCTTACTAGCGGTAGCCACAATGAGCAGTTCTTC. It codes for CASSPLTSGSHNEQFF.

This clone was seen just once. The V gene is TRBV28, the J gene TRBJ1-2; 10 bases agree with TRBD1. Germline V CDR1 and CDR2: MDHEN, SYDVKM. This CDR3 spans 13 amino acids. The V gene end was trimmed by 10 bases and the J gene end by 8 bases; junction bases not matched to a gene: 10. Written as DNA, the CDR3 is TGTGCCACCCTCCCGGGACAGGGGACCGGCTACACCTTC. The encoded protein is CATLPGQGTGYTF.

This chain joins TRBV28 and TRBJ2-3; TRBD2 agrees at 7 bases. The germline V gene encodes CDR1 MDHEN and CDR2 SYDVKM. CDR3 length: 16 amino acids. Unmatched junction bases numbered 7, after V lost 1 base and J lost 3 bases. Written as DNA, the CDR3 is TGTGCCAGCAGTTTATTGCGGGAGTTTGGTACAGATACGCAGTATTTT. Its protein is CASSLLREFGTDTQYF.

The CDR3 nucleotides read TGTGCCTGGAGCGGCGGACAGGGCTATGGCTACACCTTC. It encodes CAWSGGQGYGYTF. The J gene is TRBJ1-2, the V gene TRBV30, with TRBD1 matching over 8 bases. The CDR3 loop spans 13 amino acids. The V segment lost 3 bases and the J segment 4 bases; nucleotides outside the gene matches: 4. The germline gives CDR1 GTSNPN, CDR2 SVGIG (reference sequence).

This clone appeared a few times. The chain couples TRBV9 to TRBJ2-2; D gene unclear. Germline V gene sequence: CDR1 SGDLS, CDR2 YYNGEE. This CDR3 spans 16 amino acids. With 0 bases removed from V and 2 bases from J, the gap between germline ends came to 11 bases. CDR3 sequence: CASSVDYNSNTGELFF. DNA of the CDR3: TGTGCCAGCAGCGTAGACTACAATTCCAACACCGGGGAGCTGTTTTTT.